This T cell receptor (beta chain) was captured by sequencing in a study of blood T cell repertoires in COVID-19. J was trimmed by 3 bases and V by 6 bases; bases with no gene match: 8. This CDR3 is built from 14 residues. In germline, CDR1 is SQVTM, CDR2 ANQGSEA. The protocol was immunoSEQ multiplex PCR, while the TCRdb copy is restricted to in-frame clones and leaves out a portion. The sample records 200,000 to 250,000 clones, about 87% being singletons. This receptor was identified in a man aged 30-40 years with COVID-19, enrolled during active disease. The sequenced material came from peripheral blood. This chain links TRBV29-1 with TRBJ2-7, with 10 bases aligning to TRBD1. The CDR3 reads CSVARGTGDYEQYF. The DNA of the CDR3 is TGCAGCGTCGCTAGGGGGACAGGGGACTACGAGCAGTACTTC.